The 27 T cell receptor beta chains listed next were all sequenced from one sample in a study of blood T cell repertoires in COVID-19. Sequencing was performed with immunoSEQ multiplex PCR; in TCRdb, only in-frame clones are kept and a portion is missing. The sample includes roughly 220,000 clones, around four fifths of them seen just once. Sequencing was carried out using peripheral blood. The receptors here all came from a man aged 30 to 39 with active or convalescent COVID-19.

J is TRBJ2-7 and V is TRBV5-6; 9 positions match TRBD1. The CDR3 contains 13 residues. In germline, CDR1 is SGHDT, CDR2 YYEEEE. The J segment lost 4 bases and the V segment lost 4 bases, leaving 3 bases of the junction unmatched. The CDR3 DNA reads TGTGCCAGCAGCCAAGGGACAGGGTACGAGCAGTACTTC. As protein: CASSQGTGYEQYF. Full variable domain (rest looked up from reference TRBV5-6 and TRBJ2-7): DAGVTQSPTHLIKTRGQQVTLRCSPKSGHDTVSWYQQALGQGPQFIFQYYEEEERQRGNFPDRFSGHQFPNYSSELNVNALLLGDSALYLCASSQGTGYEQYFGPGTRLTVT.

This chain links TRBV19 with TRBJ2-1, with D perhaps TRBD1 (6 bases). CDR3 length: 12 residues. Trimming removed 3 bases from V and 7 bases from J, with 7 bases in between. In germline, CDR1 is LNHDA, CDR2 SQIVND (reference sequence). In DNA form, the CDR3 reads TGTGCCAGTAGTATGAGGGGGAATGAGCAGTTCTTC. Protein product: CASSMRGNEQFF.

This chain links TRBV3-1 (or the pseudogene TRBV3-2) with TRBJ2-5; TRBD1 is a possible D gene (6 bases). Germline values: CDR1 LGHDT, CDR2 YNNKEL (reference sequence). The CDR3 runs 15 residues. V was cut by 2 bases and J by 3 bases, with 13 bases left in between. CDR3 sequence (DNA): TGTGCCAGCAGCCAAAACCTCAGGGGCGAAGAGACCCAGTACTTC. It is translated as CASSQNLRGEETQYF.

The chain joins TRBV29-1 to TRBJ1-2; 9 bases map to TRBD1. V lost 6 bases, J lost 6 bases, and 5 bases stayed unmatched. The CDR3 consists of 12 residues. Per germline, CDR1 SQVTM and CDR2 ANQGSEA. DNA of the CDR3: TGCAGCGTACGACAGGGGGAGAATGGCTACACCTTC. Its protein product is CSVRQGENGYTF.

In this sample, this clone turned up a few times. The chain uses TRBV5-6 and TRBJ2-3; no clear D. This CDR3 is built from 13 residues. V lost 0 bases and J 2 bases, leaving 4 bases between the germline ends. CDR1 and CDR2 from the germline V gene are SGHDT and YYEEEE. DNA for the CDR3: TGTGCCAGCAGCTTGGTAATCACAGATACGCAGTATTTT. Translated: CASSLVITDTQYF.

The V gene is TRBV5-1, the J gene TRBJ2-5; no firm D call. The germline V and J ends were trimmed by 2 bases and 5 bases, with 13 bases remaining between them. Germline V gene data show CDR1 as SGHRS and CDR2 as YFSETQ. The CDR3 is 14 amino acids. CDR3 in amino acids: CASSFTPAKETQYF. CDR3 DNA sequence: TGCGCCAGCAGCTTCACACCCGCCAAGGAGACCCAGTACTTC.

The chain combines TRBV28 with TRBJ2-7; tentative D call: TRBD2 (5 bases). CDR3 length: 12 residues. V was trimmed by 3 bases and J by 6 bases, leaving 9 bases between them. Germline values: CDR1 MDHEN, CDR2 SYDVKM. The DNA of the CDR3 is TGTGCCAGCAGTTTTCGGGAATTCGAGCAGTACTTC. Protein product: CASSFREFEQYF.

The V and J genes are TRBV7-9 and TRBJ2-7, with D perhaps matching TRBD1 (5 bases). This CDR3 has 14 amino acids. CDR1 is SEHNR, CDR2 FQNEAQ, per germline (reference sequence). Trimming stripped 5 bases from V and 7 bases from J, with 18 bases between. The CDR3 region has the DNA TGTGCCAGCAGCCCGAGACCAGGGTTGGGGGAGCAGTACTTC. Its protein product is CASSPRPGLGEQYF.

This chain uses TRBV19 with TRBJ1-1; 9 nucleotides agree with TRBD1. The CDR3 extends over 14 amino acids. With 3 bases clipped from V and 6 bases from J, the junction kept 5 bases outside the gene matches. CDR1 and CDR2 from the germline V gene are LNHDA and SQIVND (reference sequence). CDR3 nucleotides: TGTGCCAGTAGTATGGGACAGGGTTGGGCTGAAGCTTTCTTT. As protein: CASSMGQGWAEAFF. The full variable domain, rest sourced from reference TRBV19 and TRBJ1-1, is DGGITQSPKYLFRKEGQNVTLSCEQNLNHDAMYWYRQDPGQGLRLIYYSQIVNDFQKGDIAEGYSVSREKKESFPLTVTSAQKNPTAFYLCASSMGQGWAEAFFGQGTRLTVV.

This chain links TRBV7-2 with TRBJ1-2; a weak D match, TRBD1 (5 bases). The CDR3 is 13 amino acids. V lost 5 bases and J lost 7, with 14 bases in between. Germline loops: CDR1 SGHTA, CDR2 FQGNSA. In DNA form, the CDR3 reads TGTGCCAGCAGCCCCGTAAGGGGTGGTGGCTACACCTTC. Amino acids: CASSPVRGGGYTF.

This chain uses TRBV5-6 with TRBJ1-3, with no clear D. Germline V gene lookup returns CDR1 SGHDT and CDR2 YYEEEE. Trimming left V 2 bases short and J 0 bases short, with 6 bases between. The CDR3 extends over 14 amino acids. The CDR3 reads CASSFGGSGNTIYF. The CDR3 coding sequence is TGTGCCAGCAGCTTCGGAGGCTCTGGAAACACCATATATTTT. Variable domain in full (rest from reference TRBV5-6 and TRBJ1-3): DAGVTQSPTHLIKTRGQQVTLRCSPKSGHDTVSWYQQALGQGPQFIFQYYEEEERQRGNFPDRFSGHQFPNYSSELNVNALLLGDSALYLCASSFGGSGNTIYFGEGSWLTVV.

The chain links TRBV5-1 to TRBJ2-3, with 8 nucleotides matching TRBD2. J was trimmed by 1 base and V by 0 bases; bases with no gene match: 1. This CDR3 contains 15 residues. Germline-derived CDR1 and CDR2 are SGHRS and YFSETQ. The CDR3 nucleotides are TGCGCCAGCAGCTTGGAACTAGCGGGCACAGATACGCAGTATTTT. Translating it yields CASSLELAGTDTQYF. The full variable domain, with the rest looked up from reference TRBV5-1 and TRBJ2-3, is KAGVTQTPRYLIKTRGQQVTLSCSPISGHRSVSWYQQTPGQGLQFLFEYFSETQRNKGNFPGRFSGRQFSNSRSEMNVSTLELGDSALYLCASSLELAGTDTQYFGPGTRLTVL.

This clone was recorded once. This chain links TRBV5-5 with TRBJ1-1; 7 positions match TRBD1. Germline values: CDR1 SGHKS, CDR2 YYEKEE (reference sequence). Trimming took 4 bases from V and 1 from J; bases not matched to a gene: 1. The CDR3 has 13 residues. Here the CDR3 reads CASSPGGNTEAFF. The CDR3 DNA reads TGTGCCAGCAGCCCAGGGGGGAACACTGAAGCTTTCTTT.

V gene TRBV4-1 combines with J gene TRBJ2-7, with D perhaps TRBD2 (6 bases). Germline values: CDR1 MGHRA, CDR2 YSYEKL. Trimming shortened V by 2 bases and J by 6 bases, and 11 bases separated the two germline ends. The CDR3 runs to 13 residues. The CDR3 loop reads CASSQTGEGEQYF. Here the CDR3 DNA reads TGCGCCAGCAGCCAAACGGGGGAAGGCGAGCAGTACTTC.

In the case of this clone: The junction departs from germline at one end; a sequencing error may be responsible. The rearrangement links TRBV4-3 to TRBJ2-3, with 7 bases aligning to TRBD2. This CDR3 comprises 13 residues. CDR1 is LGHNA, CDR2 YSLEER, per germline. The CDR3 sequence: CASSQDVSGARSF. The CDR3, as DNA: TGCGCCAGCAGCCAAGATGTCAGCGGGGCAAGAAGTTTT.

CDR3 nucleotide sequence: TGCGCCAGCAGTTCCTCAGGGGACCATGGCTACACCTTC. This encodes CASSSSGDHGYTF. V is TRBV5-1 and J is TRBJ1-2, with a tentative D call TRBD1 (6 bases). Trimming pared 5 bases from V and 6 bases from J, leaving 14 bases between. Germline V gene lookup returns CDR1 SGHRS and CDR2 YFSETQ. This CDR3 has 13 residues. Using reference TRBV5-1 and TRBJ1-2 for the parts outside the CDR3, the full variable domain is KAGVTQTPRYLIKTRGQQVTLSCSPISGHRSVSWYQQTPGQGLQFLFEYFSETQRNKGNFPGRFSGRQFSNSRSEMNVSTLELGDSALYLCASSSSGDHGYTFGSGTRLTVV.

V is TRBV4-3 and J is TRBJ2-7; D remains ambiguous. V lost 1 base and J 2 bases, leaving 9 bases between the germline ends. Germline loops: CDR1 LGHNA, CDR2 YSLEER. This CDR3 spans 14 amino acids. CDR3 bases: TGCGCCAGCAGCCAAGGCGACTCCACCTACGAGCAGTACTTC. It codes for CASSQGDSTYEQYF.

The genes are TRBV7-2 and TRBJ2-3; maybe TRBD2 (7 bases). CDR1 and CDR2 (germline): SGHTA, FQGNSA. This CDR3 comprises 15 residues. V lost 1 base and J 6 bases, leaving 14 bases between the germline ends. CDR3 sequence (DNA): TGTGCCAGCAGCTTAGGGGGGGGCTTGTTGGATACGCAGTATTTT. This translates into CASSLGGGLLDTQYF.

CDR3 sequence (DNA): TGTGCCAGCAGTTTAAGGGGCGATGAAAAACTGTTTTTT. Encoded protein: CASSLRGDEKLFF. The V call is TRBV28, the J call TRBJ1-4, with D perhaps matching TRBD1 (5 bases). The CDR3 is 13 amino acids. Germline CDR1 is MDHEN and CDR2 is SYDVKM. The V and J ends lost 2 bases and 6 bases respectively, with 7 bases between them.

The rearrangement joins TRBV30 to TRBJ2-5; D may be TRBD1 (6 bases). Germline CDR1 and CDR2: GTSNPN and SVGIG (reference sequence). The V and J ends lost 3 bases and 5 bases respectively, with 13 bases between them. This CDR3 is 13 amino acids long. Written as DNA, the CDR3 is TGTGCCTGGAGCCTCGACAGGAGCGAGACCCAGTACTTC. Translation: CAWSLDRSETQYF.

This chain links TRBV5-5 with TRBJ1-6; 8 nucleotides match TRBD1. CDR1 and CDR2 from the germline V gene are SGHKS and YYEKEE (reference sequence). CDR3 size: 16 residues. V was clipped by 1 base and J by 7 bases; unmatched bases: 7. The CDR3 nucleotides are TGTGCCAGCAGCTTGATTCGGACAGGGAAGAATTCACCCCTCCACTTT. It is translated as CASSLIRTGKNSPLHF. Complete variable domain (other parts from reference TRBV5-5 and TRBJ1-6): DAGVTQSPTHLIKTRGQQVTLRCSPISGHKSVSWYQQVLGQGPQFIFQYYEKEERGRGNFPDRFSARQFPNYSSELNVNALLLGDSALYLCASSLIRTGKNSPLHFGNGTRLTVT.

This clone came up a few times. The chain links TRBV13 to TRBJ1-2, with no clear D. In germline, CDR1 is PRHDT, CDR2 FYEKMQ (reference sequence). V was trimmed by 3 bases and J by 0 bases, leaving 8 bases between them. The CDR3 runs 14 residues. CDR3 in DNA: TGTGCCAGCAGCTTTACCGGAGCTAACTATGGCTACACCTTC. Amino acids: CASSFTGANYGYTF.

The chain recombines TRBV19 with TRBJ2-3, with 11 bases fitting TRBD1. This CDR3 is 16 amino acids long. Trimming at V came to 6 bases and at J to 3 bases, leaving 8 bases not matched to a gene. CDR1 is LNHDA and CDR2 is SQIVND in the germline V gene (reference sequence). CDR3 loop: CASSRRTGGKTDTQYF. CDR3 bases: TGTGCCAGTAGCCGACGGACAGGGGGCAAAACAGATACGCAGTATTTT.

The rearrangement joins TRBV4-3 to TRBJ2-5; possibly TRBD2 for D (7 bases). The V and J ends lost 0 bases and 3 bases respectively, with 11 bases between them. Germline V CDR1 and CDR2: LGHNA, YSLEER. The CDR3 has 15 residues. In DNA, the CDR3 is TGCGCCAGCAGCCAAGACAGGGGAGGGGAAGAGACCCAGTACTTC. Its protein is CASSQDRGGEETQYF.

V is TRBV14 and J is TRBJ1-2; D is undetermined. V was clipped by 3 bases and J by 7 bases, with 15 bases between them. Germline V CDR1 and CDR2: SGHDN, FVKESK. The CDR3 is 14 residues long. The CDR3 nucleotides are TGTGCCAGCAGCCAGTGGATGGAGGTGGGTGGCTACACCTTC. Protein: CASSQWMEVGGYTF.

This chain uses TRBV29-1 with TRBJ2-3, with 7 nucleotides matching TRBD1. The CDR3 runs 15 residues. The ends lost 2 bases at V and 3 bases at J; junction bases unmatched: 8. Germline CDR1 reads SQVTM; CDR2 reads ANQGSEA. CDR3 region: CSVEHRQGWTDTQYF. Here the CDR3 DNA reads TGCAGCGTTGAACACCGACAGGGTTGGACAGATACGCAGTATTTT.

This chain uses TRBV18 with TRBJ1-6; TRBD1 aligns across 9 bases. This CDR3 region has 14 residues. Germline CDR1 reads KGHSH; CDR2 reads LQKENI. V lost 3 bases to trimming and J lost 6 bases; unmatched junction nucleotides: 0. DNA for the CDR3: TGTGCCAGCTCACCGACAGGGGGTAATTCACCCCTCCACTTT. As protein: CASSPTGGNSPLHF.